This TCR beta chain is drawn from a study of cytomegalovirus exposure and HLA in healthy donors. This CDR3 has 16 residues. The germline V and J ends were trimmed by 0 bases and 0 bases, with 11 bases remaining between them. Germline V CDR1 and CDR2: SGHRS, YFSETQ. With 60 Vbeta and 13 Jbeta primers, the PCR was carried out. The assay was immunoSEQ multiplex PCR, and TCRdb's table has in-frame clones only and misses some. The sample carries 75,000 to 100,000 clones, roughly 72% recorded once. The chain is built from TRBV5-1 and TRBJ2-3; D call uncertain. The origin of this receptor is a man aged 25 to 40 in good health and CMV-seronegative. The specimen sequenced was PBMCs. The CDR3 DNA follows: TGCGCCAGCAGCTTGGTGTCCGGGTCTAGCACAGATACGCAGTATTTT. This sequence encodes CASSLVSGSSTDTQYF.